This is a list of T cell receptor beta chains from one sample in a study of blood T cell repertoires in COVID-19. Method: immunoSEQ multiplex PCR; TCRdb's copy keeps in-frame clones and lacks some. Of about 88,000 clones in the sample, approximately 88% were seen once. The sequenced sample was peripheral blood. The receptors derive from a man older than 75 with acute or convalescent COVID-19. Both conserved end residues are part of each CDR3. Each record gives: V gene, D gene, clone size, J gene, CDR3 DNA, CDR3 protein. The D gene is left open where the match is weak. Only some rows state a clone size, as once, few, many or a class for expanded clones.

TRBV21-1,-,-,TRBJ1-5,TGTGCCAGCAGCAAATTCCCCCCGTCTGTCACCCCGGGACAGGGAAACAATCAGCCCCAGCATTTT,CASSKFPPSVTPGQGNNQPQHF
TRBV11-2,TRBD2,-,TRBJ2-7,TGTGCCAGCAGCGTAGATAGCGGGGGGACCTACGAGCAGTACTTC,CASSVDSGGTYEQYF
TRBV6-5,-,-,TRBJ2-1,TGTGCCAGCAGTCAGGGGGTAGCGGCTAACAATGAGCAGTTCTTC,CASSQGVAANNEQFF
TRBV21-1,-,-,TRBJ1-2,TGTGCCAGCGAGGGGGACTATGGCTACACCTTC,CASEGDYGYTF
TRBV6-1,TRBD1,-,TRBJ2-7,TGTGCCAGCAGTGAACAAGGACAGGGGGCCGAGCAGTACTTC,CASSEQGQGAEQYF
TRBV20-1,-,-,TRBJ2-7,TGCAGTGCTAGTTACCGGGACTCTCCTTCCTACGAGCAGTACTTC,CSASYRDSPSYEQYF
TRBV7-9,-,-,TRBJ1-1,TGTGCCAGCAGCTTAGAGCAAGGCCGTCAGCGGGCTTTCTTT,CASSLEQGRQRAFF
TRBV27,TRBD1,few,TRBJ1-1,TGTGCCAGCAGTTCGAGGGGGCAGGCGACTCAGAACACTGAAGCTTTCTTT,CASSSRGQATQNTEAFF
TRBV5-1,-,-,TRBJ2-1,TGCGCCAGCAGCTTGGAGTGGGGTCTGGTGGGGCGTAGGAATGAGCAGTTCTTC,CASSLEWGLVGRRNEQFF
TRBV7-3,TRBD2,-,TRBJ2-3,TGTGCCAGCAGAAGTGGCGGGGGGCGCACAGATACGCAGTATTTT,CASRSGGGRTDTQYF
TRBV5-5,TRBD1,once,TRBJ2-7,TGTGCCAGCAGCTTGTTGGCTCAGGGGGCCTACGAGCAGTACTTC,CASSLLAQGAYEQYF
TRBV30,-,once,TRBJ2-2,TGTGCCTGGAGCCTCTCGGTCGGGGAGCTGTTTTTT,CAWSLSVGELFF
TRBV25-1,-,-,TRBJ2-3,TGTGCCAGCAGTGGGAGGCAGGGGTTAGGATCTAGCACAGATACGCAGTATTTT,CASSGRQGLGSSTDTQYF
TRBV12-3/TRBV12-4,-,-,TRBJ2-5,TGTGCCAGCAGTTTCCCAGTCTCAGAGACCCAGTACTTC,CASSFPVSETQYF
TRBV12-5,TRBD2,-,TRBJ2-1,TGTGCTAGTGGTTTGGTACGCAGGACTAGCAATGAGCAGTTCTTC,CASGLVRRTSNEQFF
TRBV19,-,-,TRBJ1-5,TGTGCCAGTGCGACGACACCCCAGGGTCAGCCCCAGCATTTT,CASATTPQGQPQHF
TRBV24-1,TRBD1,few,TRBJ1-2,TGTGCCACCAGTGATTCCGGGACAGGGAGGGAGTATAACTATGGCTACACCTTC,CATSDSGTGREYNYGYTF
TRBV2,-,-,TRBJ1-6,TGTGCCAGCCTACGCCAATCCTCCTATAATTCACCCCTCCACTTT,CASLRQSSYNSPLHF
TRBV6-5,TRBD1,once,TRBJ1-1,TGTGCCAGCAGTTCTCCAGCGGGACAGGGGGCGCTCGCTTTCTTT,CASSSPAGQGALAFF
TRBV28,TRBD1,few,TRBJ2-1,TGTGCCAGCAGCCCCCTGCCGTGGAGGACAGGGGGCAATGAGCAGTTCTTC,CASSPLPWRTGGNEQFF
TRBV12-3/TRBV12-4,-,-,TRBJ1-2,TGTGCCAGCAGTTTTAATGGCTACACCTTC,CASSFNGYTF
TRBV4-1,-,-,TRBJ1-5,TGCGCCAGCAGCCAAGATCGCGGAGGCCAGCCCCAGCATTTT,CASSQDRGGQPQHF
TRBV5-1,-,-,TRBJ2-3,TGCGCCAGCAGCTTGAGAGCGGTCACAGATACGCAGTATTTT,CASSLRAVTDTQYF
TRBV14,TRBD1,-,TRBJ2-7,TGTGCCAGCAGCCAGACACAGGGGGGCGAGCAGTACTTC,CASSQTQGGEQYF
TRBV7-3,TRBD2,-,TRBJ2-1,TGTGCCAGCAGCTCCGTAGCGGGATCCTACAATGAGCAGTTCTTC,CASSSVAGSYNEQFF
TRBV9,-,-,TRBJ2-1,TGTGCCAGCAGCGTAGCAGAGCGGGTTCCCTACAATGAGCAGTTCTTC,CASSVAERVPYNEQFF
TRBV7-2,TRBD1,-,TRBJ2-7,TGTGCCAGCAGCTTAAATCACCGCGGACAGGGGAGATCCTACGAGCAGTACTTC,CASSLNHRGQGRSYEQYF
TRBV10-3,TRBD2,-,TRBJ2-3,TGTGCCACCCTTCCGGGACTAGCGGGTGCTAGCACAGATACGCAGTATTTT,CATLPGLAGASTDTQYF
TRBV11-2,TRBD1,-,TRBJ2-5,TGTGCCAGCAGCTTAGGCGACAGGGGGCGGTTAGAGACCCAGTACTTC,CASSLGDRGRLETQYF
TRBV27,TRBD1,-,TRBJ1-5,TGTGCCAGCTCCCCCGACAGGGTCCGCCAGCCCCAGCATTTT,CASSPDRVRQPQHF
TRBV11-2,TRBD2,-,TRBJ2-1,TGTGCCAGCACCCTTGGGGTAGCGGGAGGGCCCGAGTTCTTC,CASTLGVAGGPEFF
TRBV7-9,TRBD1,-,TRBJ1-4,TGTGCCAGCAGCCGGGACAGACAAAGTGAAAAACTGTTTTTT,CASSRDRQSEKLFF
TRBV20-1,TRBD1,-,TRBJ1-1,TGCAGTGCACGGACAGGCCGTCAAGCTTTCTTT,CSARTGRQAFF
TRBV11-2,TRBD1,-,TRBJ2-5,TGTGCCAGCCTACGGACAGGAAGAAATCAGGAGACCCAGTACTTC,CASLRTGRNQETQYF
TRBV7-9,TRBD1,-,TRBJ1-2,TGTGCCAGCACCGAAGGGGGCCTGTCGGGCTACACCTTC,CASTEGGLSGYTF
TRBV5-1,TRBD1,-,TRBJ1-1,TGCGCCAGCAGTTCCAGGGGGCTGGGGACTGAAGCTTTCTTT,CASSSRGLGTEAFF
TRBV24-1,TRBD1,-,TRBJ1-2,TGTGCCACCAAGGGACAGGGGACAGGTGGCTACACCTTC,CATKGQGTGGYTF
TRBV6-2/TRBV6-3,-,once,TRBJ1-1,TGTGCCAGCAGTTACTCGGACAGCTGGAAGTTGAACACTGAAGCTTTCTTT,CASSYSDSWKLNTEAFF
TRBV27,-,-,TRBJ2-7,TGTGCCAGCAGCGACTTGGGCCAGGTCGGGATTCGGGAGCAGTACTTC,CASSDLGQVGIREQYF